The 9 T cell receptor beta chains below were found in one sample sequenced in a study of cytotoxic CD8 clonotypes in ibrutinib-treated CLL (dated by TCRdb to the early 2020s). This sample's time point label indicates: approximately 2 years on ibrutinib. Library generation was performed with the immunoSEQ multiplex PCR assay. TCRdb took over this immuneACCESS table, retaining in-frame rearrangements with V and J assigned. Such tables are incomplete; in checked studies, under half of the missing clones stem from an unresolved V gene, and the remainder is unexplained. Recorded for this sample are roughly 250,000 clones; around 70% of them occurred a single time. The top ten hold 15% to 19% of the sample. The input for sequencing was PBMCs, taken after 24 months of ibrutinib treatment. The receptors were sampled from a human donor with chronic lymphocytic leukemia.

The CDR3 bases are TGTGCCAGCTCACCACAGGACACCTCCCTCGAGCAGTACTTC. The encoded protein is CASSPQDTSLEQYF. The V gene is TRBV18, the J gene TRBJ2-7; TRBD1 might be the D (5 bases). The CDR3 is made up of 14 amino acids. CDR1 is KGHSH and CDR2 is LQKENI in the germline V gene. Trimming pared 1 base from V and 6 bases from J, leaving 13 bases between.

This clone was picked up a small number of times. The V gene is TRBV5-8, the J gene TRBJ2-5; the D gene could be TRBD1 or TRBD2 (5 bases each). V was trimmed by 2 bases and J by 5 bases, leaving 13 bases between them. The CDR3 has 14 residues. From germline, CDR1 is SGHTS and CDR2 YDEGEE. CDR3 coding DNA: TGTGCCAGCAGCTTTGGGGGAATAGTGGAGACCCAGTACTTC. Residues: CASSFGGIVETQYF.

V usage is TRBV7-8 and J usage is TRBJ1-5; no clear D gene. Between the trimmed V and J ends, which lost 0 bases and 3 bases, there was a span of 6 bases. The CDR3 is made up of 14 amino acids. Germline V gene sequence: CDR1 SGHVS, CDR2 FQNEAQ. The CDR3 DNA sequence: TGTGCCAGCAGCTTAGCGGTAGTCAATCAGCCCCAGCATTTT. Translated: CASSLAVVNQPQHF.

The chain is built from TRBV7-2 and TRBJ2-1; no firm D call. The CDR3 totals 12 residues. Germline values: CDR1 SGHTA, CDR2 FQGNSA. Trimming pared 5 bases from V and 9 bases from J, leaving 11 bases between. The CDR3 spells CASSHTLGEQFF. In nucleotides, the CDR3 is TGTGCCAGCAGCCATACGTTGGGTGAGCAGTTCTTC.

The CDR3 nucleotides are TGTGCCAGCAGTGACAGCGGGAGAGGGACCTACGAGCAGTACTTC. It specifies CASSDSGRGTYEQYF. This chain connects TRBV6-6 to TRBJ2-7; 8 bases match TRBD2. V shed 5 bases and J 2 bases; nucleotides not matched to a gene: 8. Germline V gives CDR1 MNHNY, CDR2 SVGAGI (reference sequence). The CDR3 contains 15 residues.

This chain uses TRBV20-1 with TRBJ2-5; D gene ambiguous. The CDR3 consists of 10 residues. Trimming removed 6 bases from V and 7 bases from J, with 9 bases in between. Germline V CDR1 and CDR2: DFQATT, SNEGSKA (reference sequence). The CDR3 loop is CSAKAVTQYF. CDR3 DNA sequence: TGCAGTGCGAAAGCTGTGACCCAGTACTTC.

V usage is TRBV28 and J usage is TRBJ1-2, with 8 positions matching TRBD1. V gave up 7 bases and J gave up 8 bases; unmatched junction bases: 12. Per the germline V gene, CDR1 is MDHEN and CDR2 is SYDVKM. The CDR3 is 14 residues long. CDR3 DNA: TGTGCCAGCAACGACCCGGGGACAGGAATCGGCTACACCTTC. It specifies CASNDPGTGIGYTF.

The chain recombines TRBV27 with TRBJ2-1; D gene unclear. The CDR3 consists of 18 residues. CDR1 is MNHEY, CDR2 SMNVEV, per germline (reference sequence). The V and J ends lost 1 base and 2 bases respectively, with 18 bases between them. This CDR3 is CASSLWGYRDPAYNEQFF. The CDR3 DNA reads as TGTGCCAGCAGTTTATGGGGTTATAGAGACCCGGCCTACAATGAGCAGTTCTTC.

This chain joins TRBV18 and TRBJ2-6; perhaps TRBD1 as D (5 bases). V dropped 2 bases and J dropped 4 bases, with 12 bases sitting between them. CDR1 is KGHSH and CDR2 is LQKENI in the germline V gene. The CDR3 length is 16 residues. CDR3 protein: CASSPGVGAGANVLTF. The CDR3 DNA reads TGTGCCAGCTCACCAGGAGTTGGGGCCGGGGCCAACGTCCTGACTTTC.